This entry is about one TCR beta chain. TCRdb keeps only in-frame clones here, not all; method: immunoSEQ multiplex PCR. This table holds almost 200,000 clones, approximately 88% found once. The record originates from a study of blood T cell repertoires in COVID-19. About the research overall: Italy, Spain and the United States were the sources of the convalescent and acute COVID-19 samples. PBMCs, B-cell-depleted T cells, or T cells were the source of the cDNA or gDNA that made up the material.

Cohort allocation depended upon clinical history that participants reported. Recovery meant two consecutive negative NP/OP PCR tests, professional clearance, or resolved symptoms. CDR3 length: 13 amino acids. V dropped 6 bases and J dropped 13 bases, with 16 bases sitting between them. Germline CDR1 SNHLY, CDR2 FYNNEI. Material: PBMCs or T cells enriched from blood (not recorded which). This TCR derives from a woman aged 18-29 years who had recovered from COVID-19. The chain is built from TRBV2 and TRBJ1-6; no clear D. CDR3 in DNA: TGTGCCAGCAGCCATGGACTGACTGGGCCCCTCCACTTT. Translated, it gives CASSHGLTGPLHF.